This TCR beta chain originates from a study of cytomegalovirus exposure and HLA in healthy donors. Study-wide points: Immune exposure was documented only through CMV serostatus. Some TCR beta chains (around 160 of them) were listed as cytomegalovirus-associated. Reports showed the classifier diagnosing cytomegalovirus status with high specificity and sensitivity.

Amplification used 60 Vbeta primers and 13 Jbeta primers. Data came from immunoSEQ multiplex PCR; TCRdb stores just in-frame clones and leaves some out. The sample holds about 140,000 clones, 60% to 80% seen once. Nominally healthy donors provided the samples, though records likely missed some immune exposures. Concerning this clone: The antigen remains unidentified.

What was sequenced was PBMCs. This clonotype originated in a man in his late teens or twenties in good health and CMV-seronegative.

As DNA, the CDR3 is TGTGCCAGCAGCGTCTCGGCAGGGGGATACGAGCAGTACTTC. As protein: CASSVSAGGYEQYF. The chain joins TRBV9 to TRBJ2-7; TRBD1 matches 7 bases. The CDR3 has 14 amino acids. Trimming removed 2 bases from V and 4 bases from J; junction bases left unmatched: 6. In germline, CDR1 is SGDLS, CDR2 YYNGEE. The variable domain in full, with the rest retrieved from reference TRBV9 and TRBJ2-7, is DSGVTQTPKHLITATGQRVTLRCSPRSGDLSVYWYQQSLDQGLQFLIQYYNGEERAKGNILERFSAQQFPDLHSELNLSSLELGDSALYFCASSVSAGGYEQYFGPGTRLTVT.